The clone carrying this TCR beta chain was observed a handful of times. The antigen remains undetermined. The CDR3 consists of 13 residues. Germline V gives CDR1 DFQATT, CDR2 SNEGSKA (reference sequence). Deletions cut 5 bases from V and 1 base from J, with 11 bases between. In making TCR cDNA, 5'RACE template switching added a universal primer site and UMIs to it. TCRdb reanalysed the 5' RACE reads using MiXCR and keeps one entry per CDR3 protein. Of about 360,000 distinct CDR3 sequences in the sample, approximately 5.7% are singletons; the top ten hold approximately 16%. The data belong to a study of T cells after yellow fever vaccination. General study findings and limits: Subsequent to the booster, the majority of primary-vaccination clones reappeared (around 96% CD4, around 85% CD8). A minor fraction of clonotypes spanned both CD4 and CD8 compartments.

V and J are TRBV20-1 and TRBJ1-1; weak D call: TRBD1 (6 bases). This sample comprised PBMCs, obtained 5 days after the yellow fever booster vaccination. The receptor was derived from a young man who received the YFV17D yellow fever vaccine. The CDR3 DNA is TGCAGTGCTCCGACGGGGGCGAACACTGAAGCTTTCTTT. Its translation is CSAPTGANTEAFF.